This is a list of T cell receptor beta chains from one sample in a study of radiation and T cells in renal cell carcinoma. Data came from immunoSEQ multiplex PCR; TCRdb stores just in-frame clones and leaves some out. The table lists about 58,000 clones, around 80% of them singletons. The sample in question was blood, obtained from a patient whose treatment included radiotherapy and nephrectomy. Receptor source: a man aged 55 to 70 with renal cell carcinoma. CDR3s include the opening cysteine and the closing phenylalanine or tryptophan. A D gene is named only where the DNA matches it firmly. Some rows mark clone size as missing; the rest say once, few, many or name a class of expanded clone.

cdr3_nt cdr3_aa v_call d_call j_call clone_size
TGTGCAGTTAAAACCTACAATGAGCAGTTCTTC CAVKTYNEQFF TRBV6-6 - TRBJ2-1 once
TGCGCCAGCAGCCAAGATCCGACAGGGCAACAGCCCCAGCATTTT CASSQDPTGQQPQHF TRBV4-3 TRBD1 TRBJ1-5 -
TGCAGCGGGGTAAGGGACAGACACTACACCTTC CSGVRDRHYTF TRBV20-1 TRBD1 TRBJ1-2 -
TGTGCCAGTAGCGGTATACGGGAAAAACTGTTTTTT CASSGIREKLFF TRBV19 - TRBJ1-4 -
TGTGCCAGCTCACCGGGCGACAGGGTTAATGAAAAACTGTTTTTT CASSPGDRVNEKLFF TRBV18 TRBD1 TRBJ1-4 once
TGCGCCAGCAGCCAAGAGGGGACTAGCGGGGCCCCGTACTTC CASSQEGTSGAPYF TRBV4-3 TRBD2 TRBJ2-5 -
TGTGCCAGCAGTGAGACAGGGAATGGTCAGCCCCAGCATTTT CASSETGNGQPQHF TRBV6-1 TRBD1 TRBJ1-5 -
TGTGCCAGCAGCAAGCCCGCGGGAGATCAGCCCCAGCATTTT CASSKPAGDQPQHF TRBV21-1 - TRBJ1-5 -
TGTGCCAGCACCTATGGGTCTAGCACAGATACGCAGTATTTT CASTYGSSTDTQYF TRBV5-5 - TRBJ2-3 -
TGTGCCTGGAGTGGACCCTCCGAAAAACTGTTTTTT CAWSGPSEKLFF TRBV30 - TRBJ1-4 few
TGTGCCAGCAGCAAAGTATCAGGGGACAGGGGGCCACACGAGCAGTACTTC CASSKVSGDRGPHEQYF TRBV21-1 - TRBJ2-7 -
TGTGCCAGCAGTGAAAGTGTGGGAGTGGGCACAGATACGCAGTATTTT CASSESVGVGTDTQYF TRBV6-1 - TRBJ2-3 -
TGTGCCGGAGGGAGGGCGAAAGAGCTGTTTTTT CAGGRAKELFF TRBV6-6 TRBD2 TRBJ2-2 -
TGTGCCAGCAGCCAAGGGACTAGCGGGAGGGCCAATGAGCAGTTCTTC CASSQGTSGRANEQFF TRBV14 TRBD2 TRBJ2-1 -
TGCGCCAGCAGCCAAGACCAGGGGTACCAAGAGACCCAGTACTTC CASSQDQGYQETQYF TRBV4-3 - TRBJ2-5 -
TGTGCCAGCAGCCAAGGGACTAGCGGAATCGGGCGCCCCGGGGAGCTGTTTTTT CASSQGTSGIGRPGELFF TRBV14 TRBD2 TRBJ2-2 -
TGTGCCAGCAGCTCGGCAAGGCTAGCGGTCCTTCAAGAGACCCAGTACTTC CASSSARLAVLQETQYF TRBV5-4 TRBD2 TRBJ2-5 few
TGTGCCAGCAGCCCACCCCCGGGTCAAGAGACCCAGTACTTC CASSPPPGQETQYF TRBV7-2 - TRBJ2-5 -
TGCGCCAGCAGCTTGGATGGTAGGGCGAACACCGGGGAGCTGTTTTTT CASSLDGRANTGELFF TRBV5-1 - TRBJ2-2 -
TGTGCCAGTAGTATATATTCAGAGGGCAATGAGCAGTTCTTC CASSIYSEGNEQFF TRBV19 - TRBJ2-1 -
TGTGCCAGCAGACCCGGGGGGGTCCGGGAGACCCAGTACTTC CASRPGGVRETQYF TRBV27 TRBD2 TRBJ2-5 -
TGTGCCAGTAGTATAGATCTATTTTTTGGGGATAGCAATCAGCCCCAGCATTTT CASSIDLFFGDSNQPQHF TRBV19 - TRBJ1-5 -
TGTGCCAGCAGTGAATATGCTTCCGGGGACAAACTGTTTTTT CASSEYASGDKLFF TRBV25-1 - TRBJ1-4 -
TGTGCCAGCAGTCTTCAAGGGGCAGGGTATGGCTACACCTTC CASSLQGAGYGYTF TRBV11-2 - TRBJ1-2 -
TGTGCTAGTGGTTTGGCTAGCGGGCCCCGAGGAAACACCGGGGAGCTGTTTTTT CASGLASGPRGNTGELFF TRBV12-5 TRBD2 TRBJ2-2 -
TGTGCCTGGAGTGAGGGGACTAGCGGGGCTTCTGAGCAGTTCTTC CAWSEGTSGASEQFF TRBV30 TRBD2 TRBJ2-1 -
TGTGCCAGCAGCTTAGCACTCCAAGAGACCCAGTACTTC CASSLALQETQYF TRBV7-9 - TRBJ2-5 -
TGTGCCTGGAGTGTCGGACAGGGTGGCGAAAAACTGTTTTTT CAWSVGQGGEKLFF TRBV30 TRBD1 TRBJ1-4 once
TGTGCCAGCAGTTTTTCCCGGGACAAGGGTGAAGCTTTCTTT CASSFSRDKGEAFF TRBV27 - TRBJ1-1 -
TGTGCAAGTCGCTTTACCGGACTAGCGGGGGGAAATGAGCAGTTCTTC CASRFTGLAGGNEQFF TRBV12-2 - TRBJ2-1 -
TGTGCCAGCAGCCAAACGGGACATACGGGAGAACAGCCCCAGCATTTT CASSQTGHTGEQPQHF TRBV9 - TRBJ1-5 -
TGTGCCAGCAGTAGCCAGGGACTGAACACTGAAGCTTTCTTT CASSSQGLNTEAFF TRBV6-5 - TRBJ1-1 -